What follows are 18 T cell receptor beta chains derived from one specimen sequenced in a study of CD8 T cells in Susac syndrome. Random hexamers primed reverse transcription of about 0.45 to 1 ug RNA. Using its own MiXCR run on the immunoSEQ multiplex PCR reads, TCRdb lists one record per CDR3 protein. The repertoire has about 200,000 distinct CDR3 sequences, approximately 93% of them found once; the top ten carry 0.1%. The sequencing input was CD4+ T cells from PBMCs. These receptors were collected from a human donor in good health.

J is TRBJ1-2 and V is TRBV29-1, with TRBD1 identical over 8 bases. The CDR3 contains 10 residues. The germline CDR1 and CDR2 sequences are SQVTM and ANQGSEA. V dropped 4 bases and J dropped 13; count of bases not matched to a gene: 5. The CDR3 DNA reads TGCAGCGTTGGCGACAGGGGATTCACCTTC. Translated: CSVGDRGFTF.

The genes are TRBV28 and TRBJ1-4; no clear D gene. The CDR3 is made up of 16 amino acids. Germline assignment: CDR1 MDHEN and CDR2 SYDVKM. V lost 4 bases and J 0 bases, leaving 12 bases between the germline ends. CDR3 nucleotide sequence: TGTGCCAGCAGTTCAATCCGGGTCGCAACTAATGAAAAACTGTTTTTT. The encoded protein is CASSSIRVATNEKLFF.

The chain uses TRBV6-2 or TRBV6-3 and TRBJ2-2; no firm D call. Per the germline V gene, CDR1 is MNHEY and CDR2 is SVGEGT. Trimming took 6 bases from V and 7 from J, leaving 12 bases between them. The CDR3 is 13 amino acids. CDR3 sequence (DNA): TGTGCCAGCAGACTCGACGGTCACGGGGAGCTGTTTTTT. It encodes CASRLDGHGELFF.

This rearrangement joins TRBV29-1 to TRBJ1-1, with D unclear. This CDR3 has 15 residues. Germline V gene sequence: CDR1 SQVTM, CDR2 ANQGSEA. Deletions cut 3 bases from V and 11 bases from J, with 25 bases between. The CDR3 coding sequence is TGCAGCGTTGAGGGAGGCAGCCGAGTCCCCGGGCGGGCTTTCTTT. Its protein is CSVEGGSRVPGRAFF.

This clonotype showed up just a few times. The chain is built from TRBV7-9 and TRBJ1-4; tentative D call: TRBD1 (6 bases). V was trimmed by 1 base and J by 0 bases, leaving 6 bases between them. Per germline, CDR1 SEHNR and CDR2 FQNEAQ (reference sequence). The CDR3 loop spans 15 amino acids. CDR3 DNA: TGTGCCAGCAGCTTAGAGGGGGCAACTAATGAAAAACTGTTTTTT. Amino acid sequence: CASSLEGATNEKLFF.

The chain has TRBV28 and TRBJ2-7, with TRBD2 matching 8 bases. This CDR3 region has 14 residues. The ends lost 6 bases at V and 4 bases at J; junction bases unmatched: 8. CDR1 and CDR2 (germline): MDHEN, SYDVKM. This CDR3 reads CASSRAGASYEQYV. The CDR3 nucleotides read TGTGCCAGCAGCCGAGCGGGGGCCTCATACGAGCAGTACGTC.

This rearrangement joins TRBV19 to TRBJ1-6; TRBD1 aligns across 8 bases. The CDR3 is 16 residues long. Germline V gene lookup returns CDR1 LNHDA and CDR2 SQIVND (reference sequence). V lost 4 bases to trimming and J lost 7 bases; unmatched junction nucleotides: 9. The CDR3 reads CASSTKTGEVNSPLHF. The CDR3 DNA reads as TGTGCCAGTAGTACCAAGACAGGGGAGGTGAATTCACCCCTCCACTTT.

The CDR3 DNA reads as TGTGCCAGCAGTTACGCGGGAACTCTAGCCAAAAACATTCAGTACTTC. Protein: CASSYAGTLAKNIQYF. J is TRBJ2-4 and V is TRBV6-2 or TRBV6-3; possibly TRBD2 for D (6 bases). Trimming stripped 2 bases from V and 0 bases from J, with 11 bases between. This CDR3 comprises 16 residues. From germline, CDR1 is MNHEY and CDR2 SVGEGT.

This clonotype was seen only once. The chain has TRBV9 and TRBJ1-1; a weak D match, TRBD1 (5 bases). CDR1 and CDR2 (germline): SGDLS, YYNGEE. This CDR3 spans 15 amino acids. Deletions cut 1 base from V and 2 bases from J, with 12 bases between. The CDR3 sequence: CASSVSWGGNTEAFF. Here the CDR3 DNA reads TGTGCCAGCAGCGTAAGTTGGGGGGGAAACACTGAAGCTTTCTTT.

Written as DNA, the CDR3 is TGCGCCAGCAGCTCCTATTATAACGGACTAGCGGGGGCCCCGGGGACGCAGTATTTT. This encodes CASSSYYNGLAGAPGTQYF. This chain links TRBV5-1 with TRBJ2-3; 13 nucleotides line up with TRBD2. This CDR3 comprises 19 residues. Germline lookup yields CDR1 SGHRS and CDR2 YFSETQ. The J segment lost 9 bases and the V segment lost 3 bases, leaving 19 bases of the junction unmatched.

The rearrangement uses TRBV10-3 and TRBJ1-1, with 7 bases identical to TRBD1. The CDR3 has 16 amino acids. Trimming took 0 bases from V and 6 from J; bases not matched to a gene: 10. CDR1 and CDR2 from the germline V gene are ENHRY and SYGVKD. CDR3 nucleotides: TGTGCCATCAGTGAGTCCTCCCCAGGGGGAATCGCTGAAGCTTTCTTT. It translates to CAISESSPGGIAEAFF.

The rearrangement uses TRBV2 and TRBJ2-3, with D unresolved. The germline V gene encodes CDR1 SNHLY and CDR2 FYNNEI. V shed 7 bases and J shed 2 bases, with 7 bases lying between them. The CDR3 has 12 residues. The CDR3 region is CASTGDTDTQYF. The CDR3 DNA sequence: TGTGCCAGCACAGGAGACACAGATACGCAGTATTTT.

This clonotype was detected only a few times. The DNA for the CDR3 is TGTGCCAGCAGTTTGGCTAGCGGGGGCACAGATACGCAGTATTTT. This codes for CASSLASGGTDTQYF. The rearrangement links TRBV12-3 or TRBV12-4 to TRBJ2-3; 9 positions agree with TRBD2. The V segment lost 3 bases and the J segment 1 base; nucleotides outside the gene matches: 2. The CDR3 contains 15 residues.

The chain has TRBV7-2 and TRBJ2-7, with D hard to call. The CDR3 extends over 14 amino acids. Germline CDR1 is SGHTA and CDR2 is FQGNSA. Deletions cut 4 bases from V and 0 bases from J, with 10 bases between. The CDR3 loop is CASSSSTLSYEQYF. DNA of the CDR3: TGTGCCAGCAGCTCTTCCACGCTCTCCTACGAGCAGTACTTC.

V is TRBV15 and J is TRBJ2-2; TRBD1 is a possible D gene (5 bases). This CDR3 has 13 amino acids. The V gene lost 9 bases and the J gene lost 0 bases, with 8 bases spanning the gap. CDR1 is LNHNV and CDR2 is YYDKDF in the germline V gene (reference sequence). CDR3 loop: CATSTANTGELFF. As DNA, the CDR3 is TGTGCCACATCGACAGCGAACACCGGGGAGCTGTTTTTT.

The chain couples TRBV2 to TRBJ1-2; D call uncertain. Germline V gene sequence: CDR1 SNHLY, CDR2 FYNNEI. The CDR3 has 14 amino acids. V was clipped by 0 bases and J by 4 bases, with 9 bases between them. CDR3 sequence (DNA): TGTGCCAGCAGTGAAGCAGTCCGTCTCTATGGCTACACCTTC. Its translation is CASSEAVRLYGYTF. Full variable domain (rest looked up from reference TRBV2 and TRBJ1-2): EPEVTQTPSHQVTQMGQEVILRCVPISNHLYFYWYRQILGQKVEFLVSFYNNEISEKSEIFDDQFSVERPDGSNFTLKIRSTKLEDSAMYFCASSEAVRLYGYTFGSGTRLTVV.

CDR3 DNA: TGTGCCAGCAGCCCGGGGCGCAATGAGCAGTTCTTC. Protein: CASSPGRNEQFF. The V gene is TRBV7-3, the J gene TRBJ2-1; D is possibly TRBD1 or TRBD2 (5 bases each). The germline V gene encodes CDR1 SGHTA and CDR2 FQGTGA. There are 12 residues in the CDR3. V lost 5 bases to trimming and J lost 6 bases, with 8 bases between them.

CDR3 amino acids: CASSWVPGLETQYF. In DNA, the CDR3 is TGTGCCAGCAGCTGGGTTCCAGGTCTAGAGACCCAGTACTTC. The chain couples TRBV7-9 to TRBJ2-5; no firm D call. The CDR3 sequence is 14 residues long. Deletions cut 4 bases from V and 4 bases from J, with 13 bases between. Germline V CDR1 and CDR2: SEHNR, FQNEAQ (reference sequence).